These 3 T cell receptor beta chains came from one sample sequenced in a study of T cell responses to AZD1222 COVID-19 vaccine. Data came from immunoSEQ multiplex PCR; TCRdb stores just in-frame clones and leaves some out. This sample has under 130,000 clones, with 90% to 95% found just once. The sample was peripheral blood, taken on day 0 of AZD1222 vaccination. These receptors all stem from an adult in good health.

The chain has TRBV6-1 and TRBJ1-1, with D maybe TRBD1 (5 bases). The CDR3 length is 14 residues. The V end was cut by 3 bases, the J end by 5 bases, with 13 bases between. Germline lookup yields CDR1 MNHNS and CDR2 SASEGT. CDR3 in amino acids: CASSDNRRWTEAFF. In DNA, the CDR3 is TGTGCCAGCAGTGACAACAGGAGGTGGACTGAAGCTTTCTTT.

This sequence joins TRBV27 and TRBJ1-2; 7 nucleotides agree with TRBD1. Germline trimming cut 8 bases from V and 8 bases from J; bases unmatched to any gene: 23. Germline CDR1 is MNHEY and CDR2 is SMNVEV (reference sequence). This CDR3 has 17 residues. CDR3 in DNA: TGTGCCAGCCTCGGGGCACAGGGGAGGGAAAATAGGGGGGGCTACACCTTC. Amino acids: CASLGAQGRENRGGYTF.

This chain connects TRBV11-2 to TRBJ1-3; a possible D gene is TRBD1 (5 bases). CDR1 is SGHAT and CDR2 is FQNNGV in the germline V gene. Deletions cut 4 bases from V and 2 bases from J, with 12 bases between. This CDR3 is 15 amino acids long. As DNA, the CDR3 is TGTGCCAGCAGCTCACCCGGGGGGACTGGAAACACCATATATTTT. Protein sequence: CASSSPGGTGNTIYF. Based on the CDR3 plus reference TRBV11-2 and TRBJ1-3, the full variable domain is EAGVAQSPRYKIIEKRQSVAFWCNPISGHATLYWYQQILGQGPKLLIQFQNNGVVDDSQLPKDRFSAERLKGVDSTLKIQPAKLEDSAVYLCASSSPGGTGNTIYFGEGSWLTVV.